This T cell receptor beta chain was found in a study of PD-L1 blockade in urothelial cancer. Across the study: Males with urothelial cancer arising in the bladder constituted most of the roughly 30 patients.

Time point denoted: pretreatment peripheral blood. The V gene lost 8 bases and the J gene lost 0 bases, with 14 bases spanning the gap. Germline-derived CDR1 and CDR2 are SEHNR and FQNEAQ (reference sequence). The CDR3 has 15 residues. Assay used: immunoSEQ multiplex PCR; TCRdb lists only in-frame clones, some missing. The sample includes over 30,000 clones, about 87% of them seen just once. This clone was counted only a few times. The chain joins TRBV7-9 to TRBJ2-1; D possibly corresponds to TRBD2 (6 bases). The source was PBMCs, collected around atezolizumab (anti-PD-L1) treatment. The receptor's source is a man aged 55 to 70 with urothelial cancer. The CDR3 DNA sequence: TGTGCCAGCGTACCCGGGAGAATCTCCTACAATGAGCAGTTCTTC. It specifies CASVPGRISYNEQFF.